This T cell receptor (beta chain) was sequenced for a study of human T cells and chemical hapten exposure. Study-wide background: Small differences in pooled library volume mainly drove the variation in TCR yields per sample.

Study outcomes and limitations: No alteration of TCRs above 1 in 1000 frequency was seen with DPC sensitization.

In the case of this clonotype: Its antigen is not known.

Unique molecular identifiers were linked by the library to individual cDNA molecules. Authors' analysis steps: Samples had a median of 95,638 TCRs, ranging roughly 20,000 to 750,000. One entry per CDR3 protein results from TCRdb running MiXCR on the 5' RACE reads. TCRdb assigned the V and J calls; the authors' analysis was not used. This sample has tens of thousands of distinct CDR3 sequences, with 6.5% to 8.5% found just once. Before extraction, the whole blood was not fractionated, and total RNA was taken from it. This receptor was identified in a male donor in good health.

The CDR3, as DNA: TGTGCCAGCAGCCCTGGGACAGGTAATCCCTACGAGCAGTACTTC. Its translation is CASSPGTGNPYEQYF. The chain couples TRBV5-5 to TRBJ2-7; TRBD1 agrees at 8 bases. Germline CDR1 is SGHKS and CDR2 is YYEKEE (reference sequence). The V gene end was trimmed by 4 bases and the J gene end by 2 bases; junction bases not matched to a gene: 8. The length of the CDR3 is 15 residues.